Presented here are 7 T cell receptor beta chains from one specimen sequenced in a study of PD-L1 blockade in urothelial cancer (dated 2017 in TCRdb). Library generation was performed with the immunoSEQ multiplex PCR assay. TCRdb holds this immuneACCESS table with in-frame rearrangements only. Some clones are missing; in checked studies, unresolved V genes explain under half, and the rest has no known cause. Within this sample are 46,000 or so clones, with around 90% of them counted one time only. The biggest ten clones account for about 8% of the sample. The sample in question was PBMCs, obtained around atezolizumab (anti-PD-L1) treatment. Receptors were obtained from a man aged 55 to 69 with urothelial cancer.

V and J are TRBV5-1 and TRBJ2-7, with TRBD1 as a possible D gene (6 bases). CDR1 and CDR2 from the germline V gene are SGHRS and YFSETQ. Trimming left V 2 bases short and J 3 bases short, with 12 bases between. This CDR3 contains 14 residues. The CDR3 loop is CASSFRDISYEQYF. For the CDR3, the DNA is TGCGCCAGCAGCTTCCGGGACATTAGCTACGAGCAGTACTTC.

The V call is TRBV7-2, the J call TRBJ2-7; the match to TRBD2 covers 10 bases. Germline values: CDR1 SGHTA, CDR2 FQGNSA. The J segment lost 2 bases and the V segment lost 1 base, leaving 11 bases of the junction unmatched. CDR3 length equals 18 residues. The CDR3 nucleotides are TGTGCCAGCAGCTTAGTAGGGGCTAGCGGGGGTGTAACCTACGAGCAGTACTTC. Its protein is CASSLVGASGGVTYEQYF.

This chain joins TRBV4-1 and TRBJ2-7, with 9 bases fitting TRBD1. Germline assignment: CDR1 MGHRA and CDR2 YSYEKL. The CDR3 is 15 amino acids. J lost 4 bases, V lost 5 bases, and 9 bases had no gene match. This CDR3 reads CASSDSGTGLYEQYF. The CDR3 DNA reads TGCGCCAGCAGCGACTCCGGGACAGGGTTATACGAGCAGTACTTC.

V usage is TRBV7-2 and J usage is TRBJ2-3, with TRBD2 matching over 7 bases. Looked up from germline, CDR1 is SGHTA and CDR2 is FQGNSA. The CDR3 totals 15 residues. V lost 5 bases, J lost 1 base, and 6 bases stayed unmatched. The CDR3 spells CASSPGGTGTDTQYF. CDR3 DNA sequence: TGTGCCAGCAGCCCCGGGGGGACGGGCACAGATACGCAGTATTTT.

The chain recombines TRBV7-6 with TRBJ1-2; 8 bases align to TRBD1. The V segment lost 4 bases and the J segment 8 bases; nucleotides outside the gene matches: 6. Germline V CDR1 and CDR2: SGHVS, FNYEAQ. The CDR3 consists of 13 residues. CDR3 DNA sequence: TGTGCCAGCAGCTCCACAGGGGGAAGGGGCTACACCTTC. Its protein is CASSSTGGRGYTF.

J is TRBJ2-3 and V is TRBV10-3; 12 bases are shared with TRBD2. The junction had 8 bases not matched to a gene; V was cut back by 7 bases and J by 3 bases. In germline, CDR1 is ENHRY, CDR2 SYGVKD. There are 16 residues in the CDR3. The CDR3 DNA reads as TGTGCCATCAAGGCTAGCGGGGGGGCAGGGACAGATACGCAGTATTTT. This gives the protein CAIKASGGAGTDTQYF.

V and J are TRBV10-3 and TRBJ1-1, with 9 nucleotides matching TRBD1. Germline V gene sequence: CDR1 ENHRY, CDR2 SYGVKD. The CDR3 is 16 residues long. J was trimmed by 0 bases and V by 9 bases; bases with no gene match: 11. The chain's CDR3 is CAIRPDRGMVNTEAFF. The CDR3 DNA reads TGTGCCATTAGGCCGGACAGGGGAATGGTGAACACTGAAGCTTTCTTT.